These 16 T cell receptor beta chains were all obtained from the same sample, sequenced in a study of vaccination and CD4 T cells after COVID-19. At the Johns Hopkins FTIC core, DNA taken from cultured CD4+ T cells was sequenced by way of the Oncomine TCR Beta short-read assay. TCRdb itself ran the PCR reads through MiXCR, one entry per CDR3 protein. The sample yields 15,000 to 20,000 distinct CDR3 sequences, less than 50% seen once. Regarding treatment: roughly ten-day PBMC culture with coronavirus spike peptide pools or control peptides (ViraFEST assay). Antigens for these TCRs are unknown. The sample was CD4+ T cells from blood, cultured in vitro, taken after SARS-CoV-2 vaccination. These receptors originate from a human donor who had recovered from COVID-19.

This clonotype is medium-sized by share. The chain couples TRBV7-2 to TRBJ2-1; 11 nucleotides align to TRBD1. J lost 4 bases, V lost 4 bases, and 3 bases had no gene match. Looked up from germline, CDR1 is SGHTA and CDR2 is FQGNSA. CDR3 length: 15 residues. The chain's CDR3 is CASSWGQGEYNEQFF. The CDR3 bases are TGTGCCAGCAGCTGGGGACAGGGGGAATACAATGAGCAGTTCTTC.

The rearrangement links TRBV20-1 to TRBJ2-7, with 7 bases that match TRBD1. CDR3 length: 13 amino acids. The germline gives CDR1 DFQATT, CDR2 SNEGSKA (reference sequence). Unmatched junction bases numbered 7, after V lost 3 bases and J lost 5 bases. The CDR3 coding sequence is TGCAGTGCTAGTGAGACAGGGTACCACGAGCAGTACTTC. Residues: CSASETGYHEQYF.

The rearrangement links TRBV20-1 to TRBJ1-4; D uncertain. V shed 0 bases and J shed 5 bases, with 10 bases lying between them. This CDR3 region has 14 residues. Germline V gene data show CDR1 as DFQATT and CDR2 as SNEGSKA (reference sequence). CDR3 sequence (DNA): TGCAGTGCTAGAGATTTTCGAGTGAATGAAAAACTGTTTTTT. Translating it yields CSARDFRVNEKLFF.

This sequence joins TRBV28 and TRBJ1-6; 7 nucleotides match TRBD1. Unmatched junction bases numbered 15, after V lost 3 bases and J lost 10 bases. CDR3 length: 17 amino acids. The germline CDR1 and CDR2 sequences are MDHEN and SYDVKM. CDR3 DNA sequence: TGTGCCAGCAGTTTGTTTGGGCAGGGGGGTCGTTACTCACCCCTCCACTTT. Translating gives CASSLFGQGGRYSPLHF.

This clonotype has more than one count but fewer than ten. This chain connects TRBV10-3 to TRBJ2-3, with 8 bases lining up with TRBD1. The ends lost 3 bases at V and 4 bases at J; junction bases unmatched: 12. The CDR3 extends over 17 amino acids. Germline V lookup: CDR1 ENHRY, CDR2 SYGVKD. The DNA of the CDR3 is TGTGCCATCAGTGACCGGGGGACAGGTTCTGTCTCAGATACGCAGTATTTT. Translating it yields CAISDRGTGSVSDTQYF.

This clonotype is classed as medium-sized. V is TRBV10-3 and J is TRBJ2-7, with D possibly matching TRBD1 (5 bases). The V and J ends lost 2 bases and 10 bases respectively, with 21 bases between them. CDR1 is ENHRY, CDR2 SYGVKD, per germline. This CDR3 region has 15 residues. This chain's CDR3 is CAISETQAAAAEQYF. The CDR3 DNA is TGTGCCATCAGTGAGACACAGGCGGCGGCGGCGGAACAGTACTTC.

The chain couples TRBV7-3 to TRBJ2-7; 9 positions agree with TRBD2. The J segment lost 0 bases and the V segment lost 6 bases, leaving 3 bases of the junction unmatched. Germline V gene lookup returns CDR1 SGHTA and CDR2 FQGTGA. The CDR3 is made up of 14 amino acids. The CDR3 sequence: CASRPAGGSYEQYF. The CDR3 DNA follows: TGTGCCAGCAGGCCAGCGGGAGGCTCCTACGAGCAGTACTTC.

CDR3 nucleotides: TGTGCCATTGGAGCGGGAGTGGGGATCACAGATACGCAGTATTTT. Protein sequence: CAIGAGVGITDTQYF. The V gene is TRBV10-3, the J gene TRBJ2-3, with TRBD2 identical over 8 bases. The CDR3 consists of 15 residues. V dropped 9 bases and J dropped 2; count of bases not matched to a gene: 10. CDR1 is ENHRY and CDR2 is SYGVKD in the germline V gene.

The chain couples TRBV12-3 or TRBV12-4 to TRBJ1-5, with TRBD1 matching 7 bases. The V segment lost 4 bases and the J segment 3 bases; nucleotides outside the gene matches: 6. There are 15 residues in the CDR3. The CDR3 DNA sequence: TGTGCCAGCAGTTCCCTAGGGACAGCCAATCAGCCCCAGCATTTT. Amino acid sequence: CASSSLGTANQPQHF.

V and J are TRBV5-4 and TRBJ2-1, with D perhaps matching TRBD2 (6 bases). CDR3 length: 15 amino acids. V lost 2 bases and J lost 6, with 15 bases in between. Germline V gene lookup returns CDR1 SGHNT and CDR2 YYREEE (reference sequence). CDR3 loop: CASSFKIAEANEQFF. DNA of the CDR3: TGTGCCAGCAGCTTTAAAATAGCGGAGGCCAATGAGCAGTTCTTC.

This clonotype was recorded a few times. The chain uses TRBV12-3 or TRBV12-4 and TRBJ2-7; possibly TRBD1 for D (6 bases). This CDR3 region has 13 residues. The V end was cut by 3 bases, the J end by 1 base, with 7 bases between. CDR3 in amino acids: CASSFGQSYEQYF. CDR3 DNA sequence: TGTGCCAGCAGTTTTGGACAGTCCTACGAGCAGTACTTC.

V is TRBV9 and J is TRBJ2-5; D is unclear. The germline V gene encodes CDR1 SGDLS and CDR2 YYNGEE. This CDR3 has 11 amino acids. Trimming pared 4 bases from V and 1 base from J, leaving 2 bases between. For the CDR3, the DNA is TGTGCCAGCAGCAGCCAAGAGACCCAGTACTTC. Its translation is CASSSQETQYF.

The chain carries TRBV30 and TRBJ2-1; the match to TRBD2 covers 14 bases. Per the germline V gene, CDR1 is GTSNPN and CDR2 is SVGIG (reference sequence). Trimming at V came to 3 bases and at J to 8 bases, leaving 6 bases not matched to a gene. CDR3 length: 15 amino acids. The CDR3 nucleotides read TGTGCCTGGAGACGACTAGCGGGAGGGCCCTATGAGCAGTTCTTC. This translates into CAWRRLAGGPYEQFF.

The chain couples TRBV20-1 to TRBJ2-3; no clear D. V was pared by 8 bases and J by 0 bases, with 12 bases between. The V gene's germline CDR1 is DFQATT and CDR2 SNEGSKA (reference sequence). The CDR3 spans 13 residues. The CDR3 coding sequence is TGCAGTCCCGTTGCCGCTAGCACAGATACGCAGTATTTT. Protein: CSPVAASTDTQYF.

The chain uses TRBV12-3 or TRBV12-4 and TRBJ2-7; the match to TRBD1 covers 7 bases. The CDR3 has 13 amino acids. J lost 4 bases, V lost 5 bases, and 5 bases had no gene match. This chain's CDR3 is CASSQDRPYEQYF. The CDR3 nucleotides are TGTGCCAGCAGTCAGGACAGGCCTTACGAGCAGTACTTC.

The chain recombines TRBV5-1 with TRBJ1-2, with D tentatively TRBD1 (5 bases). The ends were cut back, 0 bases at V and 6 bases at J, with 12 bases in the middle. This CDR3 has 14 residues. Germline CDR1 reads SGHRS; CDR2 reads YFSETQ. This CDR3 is CASSLDEGLDGYTF. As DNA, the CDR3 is TGCGCCAGCAGCTTGGATGAGGGGTTGGATGGCTACACCTTC.